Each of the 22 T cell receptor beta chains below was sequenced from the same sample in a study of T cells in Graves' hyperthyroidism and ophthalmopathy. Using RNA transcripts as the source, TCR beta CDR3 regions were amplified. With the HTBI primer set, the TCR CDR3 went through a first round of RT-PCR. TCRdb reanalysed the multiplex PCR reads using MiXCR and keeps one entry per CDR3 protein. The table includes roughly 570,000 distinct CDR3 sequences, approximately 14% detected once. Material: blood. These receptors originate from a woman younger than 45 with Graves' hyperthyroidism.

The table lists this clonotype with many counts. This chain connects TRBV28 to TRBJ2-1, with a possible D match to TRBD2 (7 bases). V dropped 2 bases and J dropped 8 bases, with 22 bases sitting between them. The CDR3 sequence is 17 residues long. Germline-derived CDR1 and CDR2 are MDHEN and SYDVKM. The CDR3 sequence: CASSLNHRGAIEDEQFF. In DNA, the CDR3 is TGTGCCAGCAGTTTAAATCATCGGGGGGCTATAGAGGATGAGCAGTTCTTC.

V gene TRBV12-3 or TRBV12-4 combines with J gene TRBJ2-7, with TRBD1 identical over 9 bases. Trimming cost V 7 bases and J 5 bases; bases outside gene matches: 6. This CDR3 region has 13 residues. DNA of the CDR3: TGTGCCAGCAAACAGGGGGCTAGCGACGAGCAGTACTTC. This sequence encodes CASKQGASDEQYF.

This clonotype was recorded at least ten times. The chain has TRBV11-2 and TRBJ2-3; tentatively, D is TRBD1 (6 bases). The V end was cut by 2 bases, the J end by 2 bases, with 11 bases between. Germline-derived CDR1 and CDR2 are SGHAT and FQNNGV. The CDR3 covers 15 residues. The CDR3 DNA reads TGTGCCAGCAGCTTACAACAGGGAGTCACAGATACGCAGTATTTT. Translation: CASSLQQGVTDTQYF. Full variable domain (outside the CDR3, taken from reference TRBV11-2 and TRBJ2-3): EAGVAQSPRYKIIEKRQSVAFWCNPISGHATLYWYQQILGQGPKLLIQFQNNGVVDDSQLPKDRFSAERLKGVDSTLKIQPAKLEDSAVYLCASSLQQGVTDTQYFGPGTRLTVL.

Here the CDR3 DNA reads TGTGCCACCAGTGATTCCGCTACGATACAGGGCGGTCACGAAAAACTGTTTTTT. This translates into CATSDSATIQGGHEKLFF. The chain has TRBV24-1 and TRBJ1-4; maybe TRBD1 (6 bases). CDR3 size: 18 residues. CDR1 is KGHDR, CDR2 SFDVKD, per germline. The V end lost 2 bases, the J end lost 8 bases, and 23 bases lay between the germline ends.

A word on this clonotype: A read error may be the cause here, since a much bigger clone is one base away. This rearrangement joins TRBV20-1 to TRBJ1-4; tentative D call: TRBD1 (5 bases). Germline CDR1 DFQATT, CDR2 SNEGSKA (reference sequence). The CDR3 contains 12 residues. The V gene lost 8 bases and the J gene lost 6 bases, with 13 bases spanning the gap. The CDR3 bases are TGCAGTATAGTGGGCAGGGATGAAAAACTGTTTTTT. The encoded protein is CSIVGRDEKLFF.

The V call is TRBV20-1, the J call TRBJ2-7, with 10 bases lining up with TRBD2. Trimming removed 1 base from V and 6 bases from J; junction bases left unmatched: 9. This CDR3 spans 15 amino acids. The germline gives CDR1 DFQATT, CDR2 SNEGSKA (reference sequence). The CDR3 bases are TGCAGTGCTAGAGTCGGGACTAGCGCCGTAGGCGAGCAGTACTTC. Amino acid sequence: CSARVGTSAVGEQYF.

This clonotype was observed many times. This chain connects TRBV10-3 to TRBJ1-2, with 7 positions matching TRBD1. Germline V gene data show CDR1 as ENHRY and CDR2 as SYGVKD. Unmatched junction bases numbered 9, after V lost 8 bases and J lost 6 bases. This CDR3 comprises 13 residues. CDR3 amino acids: CAIGRGQNNGYTF. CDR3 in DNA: TGTGCCATCGGACGGGGACAGAACAATGGCTACACCTTC.

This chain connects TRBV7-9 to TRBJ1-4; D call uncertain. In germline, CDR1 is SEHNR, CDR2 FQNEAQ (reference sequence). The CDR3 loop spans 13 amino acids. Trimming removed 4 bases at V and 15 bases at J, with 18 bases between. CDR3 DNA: TGTGCCAGCAGCTCCAACCCGGGCTCCGTTTTGTTTTTT. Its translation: CASSSNPGSVLFF.

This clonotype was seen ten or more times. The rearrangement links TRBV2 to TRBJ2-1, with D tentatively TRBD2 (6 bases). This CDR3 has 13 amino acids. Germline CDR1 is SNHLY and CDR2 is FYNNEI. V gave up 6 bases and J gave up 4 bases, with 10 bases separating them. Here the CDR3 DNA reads TGTGCCAGCAGGGGGGACTTATACAATGAGCAGTTCTTC. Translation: CASRGDLYNEQFF.

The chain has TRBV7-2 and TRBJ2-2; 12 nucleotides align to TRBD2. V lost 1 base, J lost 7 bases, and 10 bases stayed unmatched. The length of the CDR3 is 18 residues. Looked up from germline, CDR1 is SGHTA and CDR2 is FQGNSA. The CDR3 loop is CASSLVWQTSGSSGELFF. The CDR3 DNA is TGTGCCAGCAGCTTAGTCTGGCAGACTAGCGGGAGCAGCGGGGAGCTGTTTTTT.

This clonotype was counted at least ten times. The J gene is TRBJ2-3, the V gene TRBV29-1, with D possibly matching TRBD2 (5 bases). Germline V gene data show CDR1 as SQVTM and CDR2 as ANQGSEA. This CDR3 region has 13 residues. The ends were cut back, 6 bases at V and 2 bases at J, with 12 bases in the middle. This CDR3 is CSVRSGNTDTQYF. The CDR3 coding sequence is TGCAGCGTCCGGAGCGGAAACACAGATACGCAGTATTTT.

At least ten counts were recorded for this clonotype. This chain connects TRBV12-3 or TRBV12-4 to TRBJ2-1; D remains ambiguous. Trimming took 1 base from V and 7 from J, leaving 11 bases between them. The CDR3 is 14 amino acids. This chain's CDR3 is CASSLGLGVNEQFF. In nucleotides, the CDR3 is TGTGCCAGCAGTTTAGGCCTTGGAGTAAATGAGCAGTTCTTC.

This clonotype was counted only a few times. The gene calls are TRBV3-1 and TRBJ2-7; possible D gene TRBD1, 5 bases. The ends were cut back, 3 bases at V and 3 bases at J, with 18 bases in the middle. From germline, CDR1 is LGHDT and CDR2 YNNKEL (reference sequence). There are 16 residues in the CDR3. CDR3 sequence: CASSHPPDSLNYEQYF. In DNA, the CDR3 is TGTGCCAGCAGCCACCCTCCAGACAGCTTGAACTACGAGCAGTACTTC.

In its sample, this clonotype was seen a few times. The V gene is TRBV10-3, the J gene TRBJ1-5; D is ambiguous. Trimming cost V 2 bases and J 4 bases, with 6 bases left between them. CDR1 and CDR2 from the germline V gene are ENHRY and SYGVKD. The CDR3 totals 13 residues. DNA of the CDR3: TGTGCCATCAGTGAGATCCTTAATCAGCCCCAGCATTTT. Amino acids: CAISEILNQPQHF.

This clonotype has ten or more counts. CDR3 sequence (DNA): TGTGCCAGCAGTCAGTACCCGGGGGATGAGCAGTTCTTC. It translates to CASSQYPGDEQFF. V and J are TRBV7-9 and TRBJ2-1; maybe TRBD2 (6 bases). The CDR3 loop spans 13 amino acids. Between the trimmed V and J ends, which lost 6 bases and 8 bases, there was a span of 14 bases. Germline lookup yields CDR1 SEHNR and CDR2 FQNEAQ (reference sequence).

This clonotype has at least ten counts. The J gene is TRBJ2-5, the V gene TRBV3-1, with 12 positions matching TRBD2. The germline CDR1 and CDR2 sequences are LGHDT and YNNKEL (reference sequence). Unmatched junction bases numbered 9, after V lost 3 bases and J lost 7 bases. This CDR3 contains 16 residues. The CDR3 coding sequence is TGTGCCAGCAGCCAGAGACTAGCGGGAGATTTAGGGACCCAGTACTTC. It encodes CASSQRLAGDLGTQYF.

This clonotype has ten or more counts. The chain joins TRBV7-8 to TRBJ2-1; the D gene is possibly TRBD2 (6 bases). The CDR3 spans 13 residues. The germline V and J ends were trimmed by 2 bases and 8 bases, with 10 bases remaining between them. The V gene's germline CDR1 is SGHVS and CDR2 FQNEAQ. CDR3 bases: TGTGCCAGCAGCTTACGGGGGTCAGATGAGCAGTTCTTC. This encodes CASSLRGSDEQFF.

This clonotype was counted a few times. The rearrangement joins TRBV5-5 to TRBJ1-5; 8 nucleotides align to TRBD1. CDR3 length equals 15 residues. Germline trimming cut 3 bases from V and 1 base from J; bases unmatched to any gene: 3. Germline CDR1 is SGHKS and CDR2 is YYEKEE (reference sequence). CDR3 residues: CASSYTGGSNQPQHF. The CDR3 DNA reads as TGTGCCAGCAGCTATACAGGGGGGAGCAATCAGCCCCAGCATTTT.

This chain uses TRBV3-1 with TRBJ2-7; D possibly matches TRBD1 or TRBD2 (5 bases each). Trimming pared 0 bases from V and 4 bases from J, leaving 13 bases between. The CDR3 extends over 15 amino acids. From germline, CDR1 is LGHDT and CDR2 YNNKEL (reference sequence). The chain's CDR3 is CASSQDAVGVYEQYF. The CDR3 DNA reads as TGTGCCAGCAGCCAAGATGCTGTGGGGGTGTACGAGCAGTACTTC.

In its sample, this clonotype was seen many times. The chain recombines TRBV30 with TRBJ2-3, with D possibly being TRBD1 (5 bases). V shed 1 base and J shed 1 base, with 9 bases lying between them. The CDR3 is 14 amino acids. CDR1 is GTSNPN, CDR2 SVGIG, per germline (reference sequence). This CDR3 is CAWSEGIGTDTQYF. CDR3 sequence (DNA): TGTGCCTGGAGTGAGGGGATTGGCACAGATACGCAGTATTTT.

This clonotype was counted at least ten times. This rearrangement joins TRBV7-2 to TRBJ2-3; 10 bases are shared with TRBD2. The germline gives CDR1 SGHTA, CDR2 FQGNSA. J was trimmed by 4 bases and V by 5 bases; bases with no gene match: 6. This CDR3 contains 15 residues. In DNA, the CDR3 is TGTGCCAGCAGCCCCAGCGGGAGGGCCCCAGATACGCAGTATTTT. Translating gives CASSPSGRAPDTQYF.

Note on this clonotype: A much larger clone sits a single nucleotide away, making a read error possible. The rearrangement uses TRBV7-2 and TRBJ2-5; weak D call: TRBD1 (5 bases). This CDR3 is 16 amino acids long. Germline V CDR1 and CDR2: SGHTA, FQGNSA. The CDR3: CASILGARLNQETQYF. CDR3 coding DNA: TGTGCCAGCATCTTAGGGGCTAGGTTGAATCAAGAGACCCAGTACTTC. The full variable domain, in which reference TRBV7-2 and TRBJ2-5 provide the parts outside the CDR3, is GAGVSQSPSNKVTEKGKDVELRCDPISGHTALYWYRQSLGQGLEFLIYFQGNSAPDKSGLPSDRFSAERTGGSVSTLTIQRTQQEDSAVYLCASILGARLNQETQYFGPGTRLLVL.